The TCR beta chain described here comes from a study of blood T cell repertoires in COVID-19. This CDR3 has 15 amino acids. The germline V gene has CDR1 MDHEN and CDR2 SYDVKM. Trimming removed 1 base from V and 1 base from J, with 8 bases in between. This clone is deemed medium-sized. Here immunoSEQ multiplex PCR was the method, and the copy in TCRdb shows in-frame clones only, minus some. Among some 66,000 clones listed, around 89% were seen once. V and J are TRBV28 and TRBJ1-5, with D perhaps matching TRBD1 (6 bases). The sample comprised peripheral blood. The receptor comes from a human donor with active COVID-19. The donor label of this sample is uncertain. CDR3 sequence: CASSLYRGSNQPQHF. Written as DNA, the CDR3 is TGTGCCAGCAGTTTATATAGGGGGAGCAATCAGCCCCAGCATTTT.